One TCR beta chain is described in this entry. Its antigen is unknown. No much larger clone is present one base from it, and per-base qualities are unavailable. This record comes from a study of blood T cell repertoires in COVID-19 (dated by TCRdb to the early 2020s). Regarding the research as a whole: Samples covering the acute and convalescent phases of COVID-19 were provided by collaborators in the United States, Italy and Spain. The material from the prospective study consisted of cDNA or gDNA derived from T cells, B-cell-depleted T cells, or PBMCs. Deeply sampled blood TCRbeta repertoires from subjects exposed to, actively infected with, or recovered from COVID-19 were included in the dataset. The repertoires were made available in a free public database intended to serve as a resource for research on the immune response to SARS-CoV-2. Samples were obtained from the ongoing ImmuneRACE study (first 160 participants) and from 950 to 1,500 subjects provided by 6 global collaborators. Nearly every sample came with metadata listing a de-identified subject ID, COVID-19 status, age in years and sex. HLA class I and class II types, where available, came from metadata supplied by the sample provider rather than from assay-based typing. What the study reported, not specific to this receptor: Clinical and demographic metadata were provided uncurated, with the amount varying by source and participant.

TCRbeta CDR3 regions were amplified from genomic DNA by means of the immunoSEQ Assay, a bias-controlled multiplex PCR. In the authors' own workflow: The number of nucleated cells in each sample was estimated from the amplification of reference gene primers within the assay. To quantify the absolute abundance of each unique TCRbeta CDR3 rearrangement, sequence reads were collapsed and filtered. Productive Simpson clonality was computed per sample as the square root of Simpson's diversity index over productive rearrangements. TCRdb re-hosts the immuneACCESS table, in-frame sequences only. Its copies lack some clones; in the studies checked, an unresolved V gene accounts for under half of them, and the cause for the rest is not known. That table supplies the V and J calls and clone size; D and trimming were determined from the DNA. This sample holds 150,000 or so clones; 76% were observed only once. Together, the top ten hold around 4.2% of the sample.

Whole blood was collected in K2EDTA tubes by collaborating institutions according to the institutions' own protocols. For TCRbeta analysis, collaborator samples were shipped as frozen whole blood, as isolated PBMCs, or as DNA extracted from either sample type. The CDR3 contains 13 residues, cysteine and phenylalanine counted. Just CDR3 DNA is preserved here, 39 bases in frame from base 1. The junction carries 11 bases between V and J, which are trimmed by 7 bases and 5 bases respectively. The germline V gene provides CDR1 MNHEY and CDR2 SVGAGI. The sequence derives from a woman older than 75 with active or convalescent COVID-19. The specimen sequenced was peripheral blood. This receptor chain uses TRBV6-5 and TRBJ1-4, with the D gene call left open. CDR3 loop: CASNRTPNEKLFF. In nucleotides, the sequence is TGTGCCAGCAATAGGACTCCGAATGAAAAACTGTTTTTT.